The entry that follows covers one T cell receptor (beta chain) sequence. The record originates from a study of shared clonotypes between healthy human individuals. Germline V lookup: CDR1 MNHNS, CDR2 SASEGT. The CDR3 has 13 residues. V lost 3 bases, J lost 2 bases, and 5 bases lay in between. TCRdb keeps only in-frame clones here, not all; method: immunoSEQ multiplex PCR. Of some 350,000 clones listed, roughly 70% are singletons. Negatively enriched CD4+ T cells were divided by CD45RA into naive and memory. J is TRBJ1-3 and V is TRBV6-1; D is unclear. This sequence originates from a man under 40 in good health. Sequencing used memory CD4+ T cells sorted from blood. The sample's subset: CD45RA-negative fraction. The CDR3 coding sequence is TGTGCCAGCAGTGACGGGGCTGGAAACACCATATATTTT. This gives the protein CASSDGAGNTIYF.